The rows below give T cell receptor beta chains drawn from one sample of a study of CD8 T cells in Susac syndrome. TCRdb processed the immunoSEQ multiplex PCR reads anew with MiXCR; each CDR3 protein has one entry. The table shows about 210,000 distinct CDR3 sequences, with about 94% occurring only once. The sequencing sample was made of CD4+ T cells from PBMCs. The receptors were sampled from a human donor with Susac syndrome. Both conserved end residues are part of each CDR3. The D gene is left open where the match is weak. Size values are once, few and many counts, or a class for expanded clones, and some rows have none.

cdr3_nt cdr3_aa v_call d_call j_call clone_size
TGTGCCAGCAGTTATGTGGGCGGGGAGCTGTTTTTT CASSYVGGELFF TRBV27 NA TRBJ2-2 NA
TGCAGCGTTGATAAGGGGAACTATGGCTACACCTTC CSVDKGNYGYTF TRBV29-1 NA TRBJ1-2 NA
TGTGCCACTGGCTGGGGCGGTGGCTACACCTTC CATGWGGGYTF TRBV6-5 NA TRBJ1-2 NA
TGCAGCGTTGAGAAGGCAGGGGGCTCCTACAATGAGCAGTTCTTC CSVEKAGGSYNEQFF TRBV29-1 TRBD1 TRBJ2-1 NA
TGTGCCAGCAGTTTGACAGGGGGCGCTGGGGCCAACGTCCTGACTTTC CASSLTGGAGANVLTF TRBV6-2/TRBV6-3 TRBD1 TRBJ2-6 few
TGCAGTGCTAGTCCCGGGGAGGGGGCTTACAATGAGCAGTTCTTC CSASPGEGAYNEQFF TRBV20-1 NA TRBJ2-1 NA
TGCAGCGCGGAGAGCGGTGGAGGGGATACGCAGTATTTT CSAESGGGDTQYF TRBV29-1 NA TRBJ2-3 NA
TGTGCCAGCAGCTCAGCCGGGACGCCTAGGGAGACCCAGTACTTC CASSSAGTPRETQYF TRBV5-4 NA TRBJ2-5 NA
TGTGCCTGGAATTCCCGCCGGGGCCACGAGCAGTACTTC CAWNSRRGHEQYF TRBV30 NA TRBJ2-7 NA
TGTGCCAGCAGCCACCCGCCCAGGACCTACGAGCAGTACTTC CASSHPPRTYEQYF TRBV11-2 NA TRBJ2-7 once
TGTGCCAGCAGCTTGATAGGAGGGGACACTGAAGCTTTCTTT CASSLIGGDTEAFF TRBV5-6 NA TRBJ1-1 NA
TGCAGTGCCGGGGGCCCGCTGGACACTGAAGCTTTCTTT CSAGGPLDTEAFF TRBV20-1 NA TRBJ1-1 NA
TGTGCCGGCGGGACAGGGTTCGGCGTTGTTGCAGATACGCAGTATTTT CAGGTGFGVVADTQYF TRBV18 TRBD1 TRBJ2-3 NA
TGTGCCAGCAGCTTGGTTGCAGGCGCCTACGAGCAGTACTTC CASSLVAGAYEQYF TRBV5-4 NA TRBJ2-7 NA
TGCGCCAGCAGCGGACAGGGGCGCGACTACACCTTC CASSGQGRDYTF TRBV4-3 TRBD1 TRBJ1-2 NA
TGTGCCAGTAAAGGAGGGGACTCCTACGAGCAGTACTTC CASKGGDSYEQYF TRBV19 NA TRBJ2-7 NA
TGTGCCTGGCTGCATACAGGGGACTATGGCTACACCTTC CAWLHTGDYGYTF TRBV30 TRBD1 TRBJ1-2 NA
TGTGCCAGCAGCGCAGCAGGGAGGATCCCCAACGAGCAGTACTTC CASSAAGRIPNEQYF TRBV7-2 NA TRBJ2-7 NA
TGTGCCAGCAGTCGAGGGGAAGTCCTCCACTTT CASSRGEVLHF TRBV25-1 NA TRBJ1-6 NA
TGCAGCGTTCCGCGGGGGGGCGGCACCGGGGAGCTGTTTTTT CSVPRGGGTGELFF TRBV29-1 TRBD2 TRBJ2-2 NA
TGTGCCAGCAGCGGGACAGCAGTCTCCTACGAGCAGTACTTC CASSGTAVSYEQYF TRBV6-6 TRBD1 TRBJ2-7 NA
TGTGCCAGCCCGGGGGAGACCCAGTACTTC CASPGETQYF TRBV7-2 NA TRBJ2-5 once
TGTGCCAGCAGCAAAGAGGGGGTTCTGGATTCACCCCTCCACTTT CASSKEGVLDSPLHF TRBV9 NA TRBJ1-6 NA
TGCGCCAGCAGCCAAGATCGGGACAGGGCAGAGACCCAGTACTTC CASSQDRDRAETQYF TRBV4-3 TRBD1 TRBJ2-5 NA
TGTGCCAGCAGTTTACGGACAGGGTTCGGCAATGAGCAGTTCTTC CASSLRTGFGNEQFF TRBV12-3/TRBV12-4 TRBD1 TRBJ2-1 NA
TGTGCCAGCAGTCCACTGGGGACAGGGCGGCTCGAGCAGTACTTC CASSPLGTGRLEQYF TRBV2 TRBD1 TRBJ2-7 NA
TGTGCCAGCAGTAGTAAGGGCCTAGCCGATGAAAAACTGTTTTTT CASSSKGLADEKLFF TRBV28 NA TRBJ1-4 NA
TGTGCCAGCAGCCTCCAGGGACCTGGCAATCAGCCCCAGCATTTT CASSLQGPGNQPQHF TRBV2 NA TRBJ1-5 NA
TGCAGTGCTAGAGGCGGGGGGGTTGCAGATACGCAGTATTTT CSARGGGVADTQYF TRBV20-1 TRBD2 TRBJ2-3 NA
TGCAGTGCTAGCCCGGGGGGCGAGTACTATGGCTACACCTTC CSASPGGEYYGYTF TRBV20-1 NA TRBJ1-2 NA
TGTGCCAGCAGCGACTTCGGTTACTCCTACGAGCAGTACTTC CASSDFGYSYEQYF TRBV6-2/TRBV6-3 NA TRBJ2-7 NA
TGTGCCAGCAGTTTAGTAGGGCAGGCAAATCAGCCCCAGCATTTT CASSLVGQANQPQHF TRBV12-3/TRBV12-4 NA TRBJ1-5 NA
TGTGCCAGCTCTGCCCCGGGAGCTAAAGAGACCCAGTACTTC CASSAPGAKETQYF TRBV5-4 NA TRBJ2-5 NA
TGTGCCATCAGGGGTTCAACTAATGAAAAACTGTTTTTT CAIRGSTNEKLFF TRBV10-3 NA TRBJ1-4 NA
TGTGCCAGCGGGCTCTCGACGGGGGCCACTGAAGCTTTCTTT CASGLSTGATEAFF TRBV7-8 NA TRBJ1-1 NA
TGTGCCAGCAGTTACGGAGGACAGGTTTCCTACGAGCAGTACTTC CASSYGGQVSYEQYF TRBV6-5 TRBD1 TRBJ2-7 once
TGTGCCAGCAGTTTAGCGCTTCCTAGCGGGGGAAAGACCCAGTACTTC CASSLALPSGGKTQYF TRBV12-3/TRBV12-4 TRBD2 TRBJ2-5 NA
TGCAGTGCTATATGGACTCCGACCAATGAGCAGTTCTTC CSAIWTPTNEQFF TRBV20-1 NA TRBJ2-1 NA
TGTGCCAGCAGTTATGGGGGAGCGGGGGGCCCGGCCGATACGCAGTATTTT CASSYGGAGGPADTQYF TRBV6-2/TRBV6-3 TRBD2 TRBJ2-3 once
TGTGCCAGCAGCCCCAGGGGGTACCAAGAGACCCAGTACTTC CASSPRGYQETQYF TRBV5-4 TRBD1 TRBJ2-5 few
TGCGCCAGCAGCCAAGATGCTCGGCGGGGGAACAATGAGCAGTTCTTC CASSQDARRGNNEQFF TRBV4-3 TRBD2 TRBJ2-1 NA
TGTGCCAGCAGCGTAGACGGGACCTATGGCTACACCTTC CASSVDGTYGYTF TRBV9 NA TRBJ1-2 NA
TGTGCCTCCCAGGGGGGCTCCTACAATGAGCAGTTCTTC CASQGGSYNEQFF TRBV7-8 NA TRBJ2-1 NA
TGCAGTGCTTCCGACAGACGCTCTGGAAACACCATATATTTT CSASDRRSGNTIYF TRBV20-1 NA TRBJ1-3 NA
TGCGCCAGCAGCCAGGGCGTGCAGGGTGAGCAGTTCTTC CASSQGVQGEQFF TRBV4-3 NA TRBJ2-1 NA
TGTGCCTGGGGACAGATCTCTAACTATGGCTACACCTTC CAWGQISNYGYTF TRBV30 NA TRBJ1-2 NA
TGTGCCTGGGGGCGGGGGTTTCCCTACGAGCAGTACTTC CAWGRGFPYEQYF TRBV30 TRBD2 TRBJ2-7 NA